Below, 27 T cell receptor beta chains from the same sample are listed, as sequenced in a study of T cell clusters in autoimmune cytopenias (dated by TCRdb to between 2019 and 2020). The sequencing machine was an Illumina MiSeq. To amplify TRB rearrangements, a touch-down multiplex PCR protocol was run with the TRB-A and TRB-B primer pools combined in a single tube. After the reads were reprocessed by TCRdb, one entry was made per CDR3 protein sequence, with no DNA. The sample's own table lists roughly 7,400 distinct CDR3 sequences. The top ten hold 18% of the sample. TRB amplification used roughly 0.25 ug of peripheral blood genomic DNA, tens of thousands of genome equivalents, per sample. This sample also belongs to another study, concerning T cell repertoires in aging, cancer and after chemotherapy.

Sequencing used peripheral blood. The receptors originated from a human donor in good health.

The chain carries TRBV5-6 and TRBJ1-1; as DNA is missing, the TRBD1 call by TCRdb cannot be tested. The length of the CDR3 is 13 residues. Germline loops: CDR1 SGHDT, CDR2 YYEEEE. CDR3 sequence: CASSWGRLGEAFF.

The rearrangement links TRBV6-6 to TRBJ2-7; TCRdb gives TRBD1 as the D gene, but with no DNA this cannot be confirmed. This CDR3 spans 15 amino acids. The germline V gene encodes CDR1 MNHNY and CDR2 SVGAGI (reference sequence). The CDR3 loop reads CASSRPGQGSYEQYF.

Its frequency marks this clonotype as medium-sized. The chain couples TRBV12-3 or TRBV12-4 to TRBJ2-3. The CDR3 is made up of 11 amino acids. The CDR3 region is CASKRTDTQYF.

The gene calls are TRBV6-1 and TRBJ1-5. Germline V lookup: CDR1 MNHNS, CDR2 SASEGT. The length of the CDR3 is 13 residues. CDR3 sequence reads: CASNIRQNQPQHF.

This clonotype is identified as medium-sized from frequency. The CDR3: CASSHQTGGNQPQHF. This chain joins TRBV27 and TRBJ1-5; with no DNA, the TCRdb D assignment of TRBD1 cannot be verified. The CDR3 runs 15 residues. Germline loops: CDR1 MNHEY, CDR2 SMNVEV (reference sequence).

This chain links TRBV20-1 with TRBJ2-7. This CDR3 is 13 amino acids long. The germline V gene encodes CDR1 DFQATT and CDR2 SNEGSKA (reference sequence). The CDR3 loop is CSARVPVSYEQYF.

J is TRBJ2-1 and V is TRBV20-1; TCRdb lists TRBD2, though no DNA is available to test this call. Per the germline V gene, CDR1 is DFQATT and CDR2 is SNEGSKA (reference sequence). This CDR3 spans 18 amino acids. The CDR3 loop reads CSARGAAGGYSSYNEQFF.

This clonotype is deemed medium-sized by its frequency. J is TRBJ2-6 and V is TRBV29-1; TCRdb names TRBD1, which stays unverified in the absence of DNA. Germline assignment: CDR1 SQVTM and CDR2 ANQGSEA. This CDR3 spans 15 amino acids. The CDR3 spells CSARTDNSGANVLTF. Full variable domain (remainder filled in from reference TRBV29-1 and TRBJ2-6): SAVISQKPSRDICQRGTSLTIQCQVDSQVTMMFWYRQQPGQSLTLIATANQGSEATYESGFVIDKFPISRPNLTFSTLTVSNMSPEDSSIYLCSARTDNSGANVLTFGAGSRLTVL.

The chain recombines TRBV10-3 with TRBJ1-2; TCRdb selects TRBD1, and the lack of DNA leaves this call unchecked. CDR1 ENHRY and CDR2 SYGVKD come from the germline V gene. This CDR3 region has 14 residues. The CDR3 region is CAISEPRDGYGYTF.

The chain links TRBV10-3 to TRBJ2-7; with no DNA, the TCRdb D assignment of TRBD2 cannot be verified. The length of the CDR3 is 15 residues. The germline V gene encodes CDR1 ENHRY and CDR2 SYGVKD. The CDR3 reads CAISETGSTSYEQYF.

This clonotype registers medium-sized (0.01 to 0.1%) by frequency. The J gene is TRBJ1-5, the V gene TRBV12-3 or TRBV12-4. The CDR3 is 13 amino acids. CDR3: CASSLALNQPQHF.

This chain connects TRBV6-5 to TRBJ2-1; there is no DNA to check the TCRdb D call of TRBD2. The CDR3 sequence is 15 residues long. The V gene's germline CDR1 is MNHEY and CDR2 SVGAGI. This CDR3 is CASSYVSGGWNEQFF.

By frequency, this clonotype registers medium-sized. The CDR3 region is CASSLADVGKLFF. V usage is TRBV12-3 or TRBV12-4 and J usage is TRBJ1-4. The CDR3 totals 13 residues.

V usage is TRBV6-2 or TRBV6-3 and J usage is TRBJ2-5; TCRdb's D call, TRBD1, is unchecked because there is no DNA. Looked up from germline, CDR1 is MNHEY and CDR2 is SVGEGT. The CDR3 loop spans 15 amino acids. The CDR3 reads CASTRTGVYQETQYF.

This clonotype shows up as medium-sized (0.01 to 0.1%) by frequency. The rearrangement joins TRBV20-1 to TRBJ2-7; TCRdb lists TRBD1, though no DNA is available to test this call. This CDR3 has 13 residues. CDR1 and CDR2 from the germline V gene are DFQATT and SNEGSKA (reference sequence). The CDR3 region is CSATRDGSYEQYF.

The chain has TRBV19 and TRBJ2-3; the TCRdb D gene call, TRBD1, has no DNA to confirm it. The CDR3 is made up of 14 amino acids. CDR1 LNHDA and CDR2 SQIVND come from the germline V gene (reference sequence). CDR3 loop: CASSIGTAQDTQYF. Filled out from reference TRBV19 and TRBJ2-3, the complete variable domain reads DGGITQSPKYLFRKEGQNVTLSCEQNLNHDAMYWYRQDPGQGLRLIYYSQIVNDFQKGDIAEGYSVSREKKESFPLTVTSAQKNPTAFYLCASSIGTAQDTQYFGPGTRLTVL.

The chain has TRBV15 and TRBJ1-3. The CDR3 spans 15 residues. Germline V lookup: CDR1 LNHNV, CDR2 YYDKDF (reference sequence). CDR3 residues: CATSRDKGSGNTIYF. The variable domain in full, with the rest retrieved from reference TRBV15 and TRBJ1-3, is DAMVIQNPRYQVTQFGKPVTLSCSQTLNHNVMYWYQQKSSQAPKLLFHYYDKDFNNEADTPDNFQSRRPNTSFCFLDIRSPGLGDTAMYLCATSRDKGSGNTIYFGEGSWLTVV.

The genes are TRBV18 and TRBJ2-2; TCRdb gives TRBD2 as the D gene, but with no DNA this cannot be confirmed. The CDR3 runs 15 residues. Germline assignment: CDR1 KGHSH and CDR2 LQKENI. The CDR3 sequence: CASSPPGTSTGELFF.

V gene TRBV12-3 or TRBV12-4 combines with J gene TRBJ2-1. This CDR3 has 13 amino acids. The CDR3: CASSLVVYNEQFF.

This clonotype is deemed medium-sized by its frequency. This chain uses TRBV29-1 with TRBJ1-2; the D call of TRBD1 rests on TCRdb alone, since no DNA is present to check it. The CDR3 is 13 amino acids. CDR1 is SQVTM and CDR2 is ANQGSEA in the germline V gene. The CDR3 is CSVDPGINYGYTF.

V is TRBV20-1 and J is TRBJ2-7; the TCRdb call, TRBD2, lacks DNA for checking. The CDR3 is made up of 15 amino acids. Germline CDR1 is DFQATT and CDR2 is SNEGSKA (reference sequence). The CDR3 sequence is CSARASGGASYEQYF.

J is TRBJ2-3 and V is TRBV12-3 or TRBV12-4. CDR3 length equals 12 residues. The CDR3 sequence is CASSPWTDTQYF.

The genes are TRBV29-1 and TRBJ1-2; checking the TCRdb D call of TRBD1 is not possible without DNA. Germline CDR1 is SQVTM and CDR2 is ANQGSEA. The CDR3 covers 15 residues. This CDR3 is CSARGTGYPNYGYTF.

Here the CDR3 reads CASSSRGEGEQYF. The chain couples TRBV12-3 or TRBV12-4 to TRBJ2-7; no DNA is available, so the TRBD1 call from TCRdb remains unchecked. This CDR3 is built from 13 residues.

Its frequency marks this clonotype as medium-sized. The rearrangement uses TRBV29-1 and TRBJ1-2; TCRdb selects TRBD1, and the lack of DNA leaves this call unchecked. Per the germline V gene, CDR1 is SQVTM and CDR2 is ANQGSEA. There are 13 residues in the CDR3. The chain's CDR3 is CSVSEGVVFGYTF.

This CDR3 reads CASSIGTGISANYGYTF. V is TRBV19 and J is TRBJ1-2; TCRdb designates TRBD1, a call that cannot be tested without DNA. The CDR3 consists of 17 residues. CDR1 is LNHDA, CDR2 SQIVND, per germline (reference sequence).

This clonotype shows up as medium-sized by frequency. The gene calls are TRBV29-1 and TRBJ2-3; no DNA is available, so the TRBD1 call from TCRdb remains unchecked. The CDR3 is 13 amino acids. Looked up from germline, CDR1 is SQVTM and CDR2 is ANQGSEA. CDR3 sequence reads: CSASGGDTDTQYF.